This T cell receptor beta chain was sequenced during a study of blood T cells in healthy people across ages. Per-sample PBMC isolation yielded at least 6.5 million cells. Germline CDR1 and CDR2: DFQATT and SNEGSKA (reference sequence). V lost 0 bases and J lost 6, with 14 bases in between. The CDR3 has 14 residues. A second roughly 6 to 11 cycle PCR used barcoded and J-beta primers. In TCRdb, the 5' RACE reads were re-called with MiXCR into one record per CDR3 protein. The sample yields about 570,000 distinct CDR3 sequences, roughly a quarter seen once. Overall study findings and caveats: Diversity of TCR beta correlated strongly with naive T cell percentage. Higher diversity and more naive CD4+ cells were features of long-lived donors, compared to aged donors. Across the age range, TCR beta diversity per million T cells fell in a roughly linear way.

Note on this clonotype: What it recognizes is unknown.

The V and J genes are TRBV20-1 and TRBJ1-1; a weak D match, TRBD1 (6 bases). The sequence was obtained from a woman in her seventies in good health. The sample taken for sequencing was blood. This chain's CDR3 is CSARDNYRVAEAFF. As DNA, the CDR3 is TGCAGTGCTAGAGACAACTACAGGGTCGCTGAAGCTTTCTTT.